These 25 T cell receptor beta chains were sequenced from one sample in a study of T cell responses to AZD1222 COVID-19 vaccine. Generated by immunoSEQ multiplex PCR, the TCRdb table keeps only in-frame clones and is missing some. The data contain 140,000 to 150,000 clones, around nine tenths of them singletons. Sequencing used peripheral blood, obtained on day 0 of MenACWY control vaccination. These receptors were taken from an adult in good health.

This chain links TRBV24-1 with TRBJ2-5; 9 positions match TRBD1. With 9 bases clipped from V and 4 bases from J, the junction kept 11 bases outside the gene matches. The CDR3 has 15 amino acids. Germline CDR1 is KGHDR and CDR2 is SFDVKD. CDR3 loop: CATSPGGQGSETQYF. CDR3 sequence (DNA): TGTGCCACCTCCCCGGGGGGACAGGGTTCAGAGACCCAGTACTTC.

The chain carries TRBV28 and TRBJ2-6; D is undetermined. The V and J ends lost 2 bases and 2 bases respectively, with 7 bases between them. Germline values: CDR1 MDHEN, CDR2 SYDVKM. The CDR3 runs 15 residues. The DNA for the CDR3 is TGTGCCAGCAGTTTAGCTGAGGCTGGGGCCAACGTCCTGACTTTC. Translating gives CASSLAEAGANVLTF.

V gene TRBV11-2 combines with J gene TRBJ1-1, with no clear D. V shed 2 bases and J shed 1 base, with 17 bases lying between them. CDR3 length equals 17 residues. CDR1 and CDR2 (germline): SGHAT, FQNNGV. Here the CDR3 reads CASSLWAVRYSNTEAFF. The CDR3 nucleotides read TGTGCCAGCAGCTTATGGGCAGTTCGGTACTCGAACACTGAAGCTTTCTTT. Full variable domain (missing parts from reference TRBV11-2 and TRBJ1-1): EAGVAQSPRYKIIEKRQSVAFWCNPISGHATLYWYQQILGQGPKLLIQFQNNGVVDDSQLPKDRFSAERLKGVDSTLKIQPAKLEDSAVYLCASSLWAVRYSNTEAFFGQGTRLTVV.

The chain carries TRBV28 and TRBJ2-1, with no clear D. This CDR3 region has 16 residues. V dropped 2 bases and J dropped 4 bases, with 15 bases sitting between them. CDR1 is MDHEN, CDR2 SYDVKM, per germline. The CDR3 nucleotides read TGTGCCAGCAGTTTACCTGATTCTATCTCGTACAATGAGCAGTTCTTC. Its protein product is CASSLPDSISYNEQFF.

The rearrangement joins TRBV9 to TRBJ2-3; D is undetermined. Per germline, CDR1 SGDLS and CDR2 YYNGEE. V lost 1 base and J lost 3, with 9 bases in between. The CDR3 has 14 residues. This CDR3 is CASSVQADTDTQYF. The CDR3 region has the DNA TGTGCCAGCAGCGTACAGGCTGATACAGATACGCAGTATTTT.

The chain is built from TRBV2 and TRBJ2-4, with D perhaps TRBD2 (6 bases). This CDR3 is built from 20 residues. The germline V gene has CDR1 SNHLY and CDR2 FYNNEI. V was shortened by 8 bases and J by 2 bases, with 31 bases between the two germline ends. The CDR3 loop reads CASGALGGGVFSGSKNIQYF. CDR3 sequence (DNA): TGTGCCAGCGGGGCGCTCGGTGGCGGGGTATTTTCCGGTTCCAAAAACATTCAGTACTTC.

The chain has TRBV5-1 and TRBJ2-3, with 7 bases lining up with TRBD1. V gave up 4 bases and J gave up 0 bases; unmatched junction bases: 11. The germline gives CDR1 SGHRS, CDR2 YFSETQ. The CDR3 has 17 amino acids. CDR3 DNA sequence: TGCGCCAGCAGCGTCTCGACAGGGCCTCCTAGCACAGATACGCAGTATTTT. Its protein is CASSVSTGPPSTDTQYF.

The chain uses TRBV7-3 and TRBJ2-1, with 8 positions matching TRBD2. Germline V lookup: CDR1 SGHTA, CDR2 FQGTGA. The CDR3 sequence is 17 residues long. V lost 5 bases and J lost 8; bases outside the gene matches: 17. The CDR3 DNA follows: TGTGCCAGCAGCCAAGACCCGCGGGGGGCCCTTTGGGATGAGCAGTTCTTC. Translated, it gives CASSQDPRGALWDEQFF.

CDR3 protein: CASSLTGQLQETQYF. For the CDR3, the DNA is TGTGCCAGCAGCTTAACGGGACAGCTCCAAGAGACCCAGTACTTC. The chain has TRBV7-3 and TRBJ2-5, with TRBD1 matching over 7 bases. Germline loops: CDR1 SGHTA, CDR2 FQGTGA. With 0 bases clipped from V and 1 base from J, the junction kept 2 bases outside the gene matches. The CDR3 extends over 15 amino acids.

This chain uses TRBV2 with TRBJ2-5; D is possibly TRBD2 (5 bases). The CDR3 spans 13 residues. The V gene's germline CDR1 is SNHLY and CDR2 FYNNEI. The V end lost 7 bases, the J end lost 2 bases, and 11 bases lay between the germline ends. CDR3 in amino acids: CASKIRGQETQYF. The CDR3 nucleotides read TGTGCCAGCAAGATTCGGGGTCAAGAGACCCAGTACTTC.

The V call is TRBV9, the J call TRBJ1-2; 7 bases are shared with TRBD1. This CDR3 region has 14 residues. Looked up from germline, CDR1 is SGDLS and CDR2 is YYNGEE. The V and J ends lost 3 bases and 4 bases, in that order; junction bases with no gene match: 6. The CDR3 loop is CASSARQGSYGYTF. The DNA for the CDR3 is TGTGCCAGCAGCGCCCGACAGGGTTCCTATGGCTACACCTTC.

The chain couples TRBV25-1 to TRBJ1-3, with TRBD1 identical over 8 bases. The CDR3 loop spans 16 amino acids. V gave up 0 bases and J gave up 3 bases; unmatched junction bases: 4. In germline, CDR1 is MGHDK, CDR2 SYGVNS. The CDR3 DNA reads TGTGCCAGCAGTGAATATGGCAGGGGGCGTGGAAACACCATATATTTT. Translated, it gives CASSEYGRGRGNTIYF.

The CDR3 DNA is TGCGCCAGCAGTGGGACCGGGACGGTGGCGTGGGGCAATCAGCCCCAGCATTTT. Residues: CASSGTGTVAWGNQPQHF. The chain combines TRBV10-2 with TRBJ1-5; a weak D match, TRBD1 (5 bases). Germline V gives CDR1 WSHSY, CDR2 SAAADI. V was pared by 4 bases and J by 2 bases, with 21 bases between. The CDR3 is made up of 18 amino acids.

The V gene is TRBV30, the J gene TRBJ1-5, with TRBD1 as a possible D gene (6 bases). The CDR3 extends over 15 amino acids. The V end lost 4 bases, the J end lost 4 bases, and 17 bases lay between the germline ends. The germline V gene encodes CDR1 GTSNPN and CDR2 SVGIG (reference sequence). For the CDR3, the DNA is TGTGCCTGGACAAACCCTCAGGGGCAAAATCAGCCCCAGCATTTT. This translates into CAWTNPQGQNQPQHF.

The chain uses TRBV6-5 and TRBJ2-7; 9 bases are shared with TRBD1. The length of the CDR3 is 15 residues. Germline CDR1 is MNHEY and CDR2 is SVGAGI. V was pared by 6 bases and J by 0 bases, with 6 bases of the junction left unmatched. In DNA form, the CDR3 reads TGTGCCAGCAGCGGGACAGGGCAGAGCTCCTACGAGCAGTACTTC. Translation: CASSGTGQSSYEQYF.

In nucleotides, the CDR3 is TGTGCCAGCAGCCTGGGGGGAGGGCGGCAAAACATTCAGTACTTC. It encodes CASSLGGGRQNIQYF. The rearrangement links TRBV9 to TRBJ2-4, with 7 bases lining up with TRBD2. Germline lookup yields CDR1 SGDLS and CDR2 YYNGEE. V shed 4 bases, J shed 5 bases, and the junction held 9 bases outside the gene matches. The CDR3 extends over 15 amino acids.

The rearrangement uses TRBV18 and TRBJ1-1; D remains ambiguous. The V end lost 2 bases, the J end lost 0 bases, and 10 bases lay between the germline ends. The length of the CDR3 is 15 residues. Germline loops: CDR1 KGHSH, CDR2 LQKENI. The CDR3: CASSPVEGLNTEAFF. The CDR3 bases are TGTGCCAGCTCACCAGTGGAAGGACTGAACACTGAAGCTTTCTTT.

The genes are TRBV19 and TRBJ1-1; D not resolved. The CDR3 is made up of 13 amino acids. CDR1 is LNHDA, CDR2 SQIVND, per germline (reference sequence). V gave up 4 bases and J gave up 1 base, with 7 bases separating them. Here the CDR3 DNA reads TGTGCCAGTAGTACACAGAGGAACACTGAAGCTTTCTTT. It yields the protein CASSTQRNTEAFF.

J is TRBJ1-5 and V is TRBV28; TRBD1 aligns across 11 bases. Germline values: CDR1 MDHEN, CDR2 SYDVKM. Trimming removed 5 bases from V and 5 bases from J; junction bases left unmatched: 2. This CDR3 spans 14 amino acids. The CDR3 bases are TGTGCCAGCAGTCCGGGACAGGGGGATCAGCCCCAGCATTTT. Protein sequence: CASSPGQGDQPQHF.

The CDR3 sequence is CSASTRTGATYEQYF. In DNA, the CDR3 is TGCAGTGCTAGTACAAGGACAGGGGCAACCTACGAGCAGTACTTC. The V and J genes are TRBV20-1 and TRBJ2-7; 9 nucleotides line up with TRBD1. After removal of 3 bases from V and 2 bases from J, the junction contained 8 bases not matched to a gene. The germline CDR1 and CDR2 sequences are DFQATT and SNEGSKA (reference sequence). The CDR3 extends over 15 amino acids.

The chain uses TRBV10-3 and TRBJ2-2, with 9 positions matching TRBD2. The CDR3 is 17 amino acids. Germline V gene data show CDR1 as ENHRY and CDR2 as SYGVKD. The CDR3 loop is CAAGEAGGRGNTGELFF. CDR3 nucleotides: TGTGCGGCAGGGGAAGCGGGAGGACGAGGCAACACCGGGGAGCTGTTTTTT.

The CDR3, as DNA: TGTGCCATCAGTGAGTCGCTAGGGAGGGGAGCTTTCTTT. Translating it yields CAISESLGRGAFF. The rearrangement joins TRBV10-3 to TRBJ1-1; tentatively, D is TRBD1 (5 bases). The CDR3 runs 13 residues. The V gene lost 0 bases and the J gene lost 10 bases, with 12 bases spanning the gap. Germline CDR1 ENHRY, CDR2 SYGVKD.

V is TRBV5-1 and J is TRBJ2-7; D not resolved. Trimming pared 1 base from V and 5 bases from J, leaving 16 bases between. There are 15 residues in the CDR3. Germline assignment: CDR1 SGHRS and CDR2 YFSETQ. CDR3: CASSLSATRADEQYF. CDR3 in DNA: TGCGCCAGCAGCTTGAGCGCCACCCGGGCGGACGAGCAGTACTTC.

The chain combines TRBV18 with TRBJ2-7, with D maybe TRBD2 (6 bases). This CDR3 is built from 13 residues. The V end lost 2 bases, the J end lost 5 bases, and 10 bases lay between the germline ends. CDR1 is KGHSH and CDR2 is LQKENI in the germline V gene. The CDR3 sequence is CASSPLGLHEQYF. The CDR3 DNA reads TGTGCCAGCTCACCATTGGGACTCCACGAGCAGTACTTC.

This sequence joins TRBV6-5 and TRBJ1-2; 9 nucleotides line up with TRBD1. CDR3 size: 16 residues. V lost 4 bases and J lost 3; bases outside the gene matches: 9. CDR1 and CDR2 (germline): MNHEY, SVGAGI. The CDR3 protein is CASSSGQGFTDYGYTF. In DNA, the CDR3 is TGTGCCAGCAGTTCGGGACAGGGTTTTACCGACTATGGCTACACCTTC.